The rows below give T cell receptor beta chains drawn from one sample of a study of cytomegalovirus exposure and HLA in healthy donors. Sequencing was performed with immunoSEQ multiplex PCR; in TCRdb, only in-frame clones are kept and a portion is missing. The sample has 60,000 or so clones; 77% are singletons. The specimen sequenced was PBMCs. These receptors were collected from a female donor in good health and CMV-seronegative. CDR3s include the opening cysteine and the closing phenylalanine or tryptophan. Each record gives: J gene, V gene, clone size, D gene, CDR3 DNA, CDR3 protein. The D gene is left open where the match is weak. Clone size appears in some rows only: once, few, many, or a class for an expanded clone.

J gene: TRBJ2-7
V gene: TRBV7-9
clone size: NA
D gene: TRBD2
CDR3 DNA: TGTGCCAGCAGCCCAGCGGTGGGCGGGAGGGGTTCCTACGAGCAGTACTTC
CDR3 protein: CASSPAVGGRGSYEQYF

J gene: TRBJ2-5
V gene: TRBV5-6
clone size: once
D gene: TRBD2
CDR3 DNA: TGTGCCAGCAGCTGGGGGGGTGTGGCAGGCCAAGAGACCCAGTACTTC
CDR3 protein: CASSWGGVAGQETQYF

J gene: TRBJ2-2
V gene: TRBV5-6
clone size: NA
D gene: NA
CDR3 DNA: TGTGCCAGCGGCCCTCATAGCCCCGGGGAGCTGTTTTTT
CDR3 protein: CASGPHSPGELFF

J gene: TRBJ1-2
V gene: TRBV4-1
clone size: few
D gene: NA
CDR3 DNA: TGCGCCAGCAGCCAAGAGAGCCGGGACTATGGCTACACCTTC
CDR3 protein: CASSQESRDYGYTF

J gene: TRBJ1-2
V gene: TRBV5-6
clone size: NA
D gene: TRBD1
CDR3 DNA: TGTGCCAGCAGCCTGTGGGACAGAAACTTCTATGGCTACACCTTC
CDR3 protein: CASSLWDRNFYGYTF

J gene: TRBJ2-5
V gene: TRBV10-3
clone size: NA
D gene: TRBD1
CDR3 DNA: TGTGCCATCAGTGATGCGACCACAGGGGGTAGAAAGACCCAGTACTTC
CDR3 protein: CAISDATTGGRKTQYF

J gene: TRBJ2-3
V gene: TRBV4-1
clone size: NA
D gene: NA
CDR3 DNA: TGCGCCAGCAGCCAAGATAGATCTAGGGGGTTCACAAATACGCAGTATTTT
CDR3 protein: CASSQDRSRGFTNTQYF

J gene: TRBJ2-2
V gene: TRBV30
clone size: NA
D gene: TRBD2
CDR3 DNA: TGTGCCTGGAGTGTACGTCTCGGTGGCGGGGGGAACACCGGGGAGCTGTTTTTT
CDR3 protein: CAWSVRLGGGGNTGELFF

J gene: TRBJ2-1
V gene: TRBV7-6
clone size: NA
D gene: NA
CDR3 DNA: TGTGCCAGCAGCTTAGGGGTGGGGGGACATGAGCAGTTCTTC
CDR3 protein: CASSLGVGGHEQFF

J gene: TRBJ1-5
V gene: TRBV7-2
clone size: NA
D gene: NA
CDR3 DNA: TGTGCCAGCAGCTCGATAGTCGGCAATCAGCCCCAGCATTTT
CDR3 protein: CASSSIVGNQPQHF

J gene: TRBJ2-1
V gene: TRBV19
clone size: NA
D gene: NA
CDR3 DNA: TGTGCCAGTAGCCCCCGGACAGTTTTGACTTACAATGAGCAGTTCTTC
CDR3 protein: CASSPRTVLTYNEQFF

J gene: TRBJ2-1
V gene: TRBV19
clone size: NA
D gene: TRBD1
CDR3 DNA: TGTGCCAGTAGTAAACAGGGGGGTTACAATGAGCAGTTCTTC
CDR3 protein: CASSKQGGYNEQFF

J gene: TRBJ1-3
V gene: TRBV7-9
clone size: NA
D gene: NA
CDR3 DNA: TGTGCCAGCAGCTTAGAAGCTTGGCAGGGGCGAGGAAACACCATATATTTT
CDR3 protein: CASSLEAWQGRGNTIYF

J gene: TRBJ2-1
V gene: TRBV7-3
clone size: NA
D gene: TRBD2
CDR3 DNA: TGTGCCAGCAGCTCGGTAGCGGGAGGGACTTACAATGAGCAGTTCTTC
CDR3 protein: CASSSVAGGTYNEQFF

J gene: TRBJ2-3
V gene: TRBV6-1
clone size: NA
D gene: TRBD1
CDR3 DNA: TGTGCCACCGCTGACAGGGGGTCCACAGATACGCAGTATTTT
CDR3 protein: CATADRGSTDTQYF

J gene: TRBJ1-2
V gene: TRBV28
clone size: NA
D gene: NA
CDR3 DNA: TGTGCCATCCCTAAAAGCCGCGGGGCGACAGTAGATGGCTACACCTTC
CDR3 protein: CAIPKSRGATVDGYTF

J gene: TRBJ2-1
V gene: TRBV5-1
clone size: NA
D gene: NA
CDR3 DNA: TGCGCCAGCAGCTGGAGCTCCTACAATGAGCAGTTCTTC
CDR3 protein: CASSWSSYNEQFF

J gene: TRBJ2-5
V gene: TRBV16
clone size: NA
D gene: TRBD2
CDR3 DNA: TGTGCCAGCAGCCTTCAGCTAGCGGGGGGCCAAGAGACCCAGTACTTC
CDR3 protein: CASSLQLAGGQETQYF

J gene: TRBJ1-2
V gene: TRBV2
clone size: NA
D gene: TRBD1
CDR3 DNA: TGTGCCAGCAGTGAAGGACAGGGCCCCTACTATGGCTACACCTTC
CDR3 protein: CASSEGQGPYYGYTF

J gene: TRBJ1-2
V gene: TRBV29-1
clone size: once
D gene: NA
CDR3 DNA: TGCAGCGTTGAGGGGGGTGGCTACACCTTC
CDR3 protein: CSVEGGGYTF

J gene: TRBJ2-7
V gene: TRBV19
clone size: NA
D gene: TRBD1
CDR3 DNA: TGTGCCAGTAGTATTGACAGGGGGTACGAGCAGTACTTC
CDR3 protein: CASSIDRGYEQYF

J gene: TRBJ2-1
V gene: TRBV7-3
clone size: NA
D gene: TRBD2
CDR3 DNA: TGTGCCAGCAGCCAGGGACTAGCGGGAGCCGGTGAGCAGTTCTTC
CDR3 protein: CASSQGLAGAGEQFF

J gene: TRBJ1-5
V gene: TRBV7-2
clone size: NA
D gene: NA
CDR3 DNA: TGTGCCAGCAACTCCGGGAGCTATAGCAATCAGCCCCAGCATTTT
CDR3 protein: CASNSGSYSNQPQHF

J gene: TRBJ2-7
V gene: TRBV27
clone size: NA
D gene: TRBD1
CDR3 DNA: TGTGCCAGCAGTTTTTTTGACAGGGCCTACGAGCAGTACTTC
CDR3 protein: CASSFFDRAYEQYF

J gene: TRBJ2-7
V gene: TRBV6-1
clone size: NA
D gene: TRBD1
CDR3 DNA: TGTGCCAGCAGTGAAGCGCAGGGGGACAGGGCCTCCTACGAGCAGTACTTC
CDR3 protein: CASSEAQGDRASYEQYF

J gene: TRBJ2-5
V gene: TRBV28
clone size: NA
D gene: TRBD2
CDR3 DNA: TGTGCCAGCAGCCGAGATATAGCGGGGGGGGGAGAGACCCAGTACTTC
CDR3 protein: CASSRDIAGGGETQYF

J gene: TRBJ1-1
V gene: TRBV7-6
clone size: NA
D gene: NA
CDR3 DNA: TGTGCCAGCAGCCCCCAATTCCGACAGAAAGCTTTCTTT
CDR3 protein: CASSPQFRQKAFF

J gene: TRBJ2-2
V gene: TRBV19
clone size: NA
D gene: NA
CDR3 DNA: TGTGCCAGCTGTGACAGAAACGACGGGGAGCTGTTTTTT
CDR3 protein: CASCDRNDGELFF

J gene: TRBJ2-7
V gene: TRBV28
clone size: few
D gene: TRBD1
CDR3 DNA: TGTGCCAGCAGGGTTCCGGGACAGGGGGCTATCGGAGGCGAGCAGTACTTC
CDR3 protein: CASRVPGQGAIGGEQYF

J gene: TRBJ2-1
V gene: TRBV13
clone size: NA
D gene: NA
CDR3 DNA: TGTGCCAGCAGCCCCACCTCCGGGGGTAGGCTGTTCTTC
CDR3 protein: CASSPTSGGRLFF